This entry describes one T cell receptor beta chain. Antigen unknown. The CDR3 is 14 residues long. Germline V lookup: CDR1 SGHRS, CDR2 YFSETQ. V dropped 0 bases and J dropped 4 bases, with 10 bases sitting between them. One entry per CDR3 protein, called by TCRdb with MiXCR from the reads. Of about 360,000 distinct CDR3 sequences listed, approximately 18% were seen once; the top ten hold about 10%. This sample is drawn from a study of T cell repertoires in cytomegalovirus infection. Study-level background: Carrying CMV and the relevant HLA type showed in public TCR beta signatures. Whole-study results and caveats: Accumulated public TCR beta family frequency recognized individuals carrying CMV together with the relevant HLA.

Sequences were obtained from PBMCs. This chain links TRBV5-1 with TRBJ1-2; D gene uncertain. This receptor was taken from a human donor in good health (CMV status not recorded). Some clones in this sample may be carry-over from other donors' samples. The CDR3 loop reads CASSLVGSGYGYTF. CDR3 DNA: TGCGCCAGCAGCTTGGTCGGGTCAGGCTATGGCTACACCTTC.